This TCR beta chain was captured by sequencing in a study of T cell responses to AZD1222 COVID-19 vaccine listed by TCRdb under 2021. Regarding the complete study: Because spike-specific TCR depth and breadth did not differ between the two schedules, AZD1222 recipients who got a second dose at roughly 4 weeks were pooled with those who got a second dose at roughly 12 weeks. A total of more than 230 trial participants underwent TCR sequencing, of whom some 200 had received two doses of AZD1222 and about 25 had received two doses of the MenACWY control vaccine. Trial participants were enrolled into age subgroups of 18-55, 56-69 and 70-plus years, which contained around 140, 26 and 57 TCR-sequenced participants, respectively. Overall results and qualifications from the work: No day 14 peak-response samples were available, so repertoires were characterized only after the peak T cell response. Most participants were white British and females outnumbered males, and the authors suggested that clonal diversity may have been underestimated. Epitopes outside the regions mutated in the B.1.351 and B.1.1.7 variants were reportedly recognized by nearly half of the unique spike-specific TCRs. In the small 56-69-year group, the increase in depth fell short of significance, most likely because of low power. Spike-specific TCR breadth and depth rose significantly after two AZD1222 doses compared with day 0 and with MenACWY recipients. Conclusions about previously exposed vaccinees were limited because only six AZD1222 recipients were SARS-CoV-2 seropositive at baseline. The vaccine-associated CD4 TCRs covered the entire spike protein, and the dominant responses fell in regions 160-218 and 743-854.

The intended sense of this specimen's time point label: baseline before first vaccination. Vaccinee samples came from UK trials COV001 and COV002, including a single-blind randomized controlled phase 2/3 trial of AZD1222 (ChAdOx1 nCoV-19) in healthy adults. For TCRbeta chain sequencing, PBMC samples from trial participants were taken at day 0 and at day 28 after the second dose. The germline V gene (reference sequence) sets CDR1 to SEHNR and CDR2 to FQNEAQ. The V end loses 1 base and the J end loses 6 bases, and a stretch of 13 bases separates them. From the cysteine through the phenylalanine, the CDR3 covers 15 amino acids. The kept DNA is CDR3 alone, 45 bases in frame from the first base. The CDR3 regions of human TCRbeta chains were subjected to immunosequencing. Per the source publication's procedure: TCRs in the repertoires were matched against a reference library of SARS-CoV-2-specific TCRs that had been generated with the MIRA antigen-specificity platform. Breadth was defined as the fraction of unique TCRs that were SARS-CoV-2-associated, and depth was defined as the fraction of total T cells that were SARS-CoV-2-associated. Using the MIRA data, each spike-specific TCR was assigned both to the spike region to which the TCR was reactive and to a CD4 or CD8 class. Log10-transformed breadth and depth values were compared by one-way ANOVA with Sidak's multiple comparisons tests. TCRdb provides this immuneACCESS table in a form limited to in-frame rearrangements. Some clones are lacking; in checked studies, under half of them reflect an unresolved V gene, and why the rest are absent is not known. The D gene and trimming were derived from the DNA, and the V and J assignments and clone size from that table. Counted in this sample were under 150,000 clones; 80% to 95% of them appeared once. Together, the top ten hold approximately 3.1% of the sample.

Comment on this clone: Its antigen is not yet known. There are no base qualities to consult, and no much larger clone falls within one base.

The sequencing used peripheral blood, collected on day 0 of AZD1222 vaccination. The TCR originated in an adult in good health. The sequence links TRBV7-9 to TRBJ1-3; TRBD1 is possibly the D segment (5 matching bases). The CDR3 here reads CASSLGRDYENTIYF. The bases read TGTGCCAGCAGCTTAGGCAGGGACTACGAAAACACCATATATTTT.